These 7 T cell receptor beta chains share one sample of origin, sequenced in a study of blood T cell repertoires in COVID-19. The protocol was immunoSEQ multiplex PCR, while the TCRdb copy is restricted to in-frame clones and leaves out a portion. The sample comprises roughly 290,000 clones, around 91% of which are singletons, and 1.7% rests with the top ten. Sequencing was carried out using PBMCs or T cells enriched from blood (not recorded which). The receptors come from a woman between 18 and 30 years old with acute COVID-19.

This chain connects TRBV7-3 to TRBJ1-5; D ambiguous. This CDR3 region has 13 residues. Looked up from germline, CDR1 is SGHTA and CDR2 is FQGTGA. Trimming took off 4 bases at V and 6 bases at J, with 10 bases between the two ends. In DNA form, the CDR3 reads TGTGCCAGCAGCTCCCTAGTTCGTCAGCCCCAGCATTTT. Protein sequence: CASSSLVRQPQHF.

The J gene is TRBJ1-2, the V gene TRBV29-1, with D perhaps matching TRBD1 (5 bases). V gave up 3 bases and J gave up 6 bases, with 5 bases separating them. Germline CDR1 and CDR2: SQVTM and ANQGSEA. This CDR3 has 10 amino acids. The CDR3 loop is CSVDRDGYTF. The DNA of the CDR3 is TGCAGCGTTGACAGGGATGGCTACACCTTC.

The chain uses TRBV27 and TRBJ1-4, with 8 positions matching TRBD1. After removal of 2 bases from V and 6 bases from J, the junction contained 2 bases not matched to a gene. The CDR3 is 14 amino acids. Germline CDR1 is MNHEY and CDR2 is SMNVEV (reference sequence). CDR3 DNA sequence: TGTGCCAGCAGTTTAAACAGGGGGTATGAAAAACTGTTTTTT. It codes for CASSLNRGYEKLFF.

The gene calls are TRBV2 and TRBJ2-7; D is possibly TRBD1 (5 bases). CDR1 SNHLY and CDR2 FYNNEI come from the germline V gene. The CDR3 contains 15 residues. V was cut by 3 bases and J by 1 base, with 13 bases left in between. The CDR3 nucleotides are TGTGCCAGCAGTGACCCAGGGTCGACATCCTACGAGCAGTACTTC. Translating it yields CASSDPGSTSYEQYF.

The chain combines TRBV7-6 with TRBJ2-1; no clear D. Germline loops: CDR1 SGHVS, CDR2 FNYEAQ. V shed 5 bases and J shed 6 bases, with 8 bases lying between them. The CDR3 contains 12 residues. This CDR3 is CASSPTVNEQFF. Written as DNA, the CDR3 is TGTGCCAGCAGCCCAACAGTCAATGAGCAGTTCTTC.

The chain links TRBV11-2 to TRBJ1-1; D is ambiguous. Trimming cost V 4 bases and J 5 bases, with 11 bases left between them. The germline gives CDR1 SGHAT, CDR2 FQNNGV. This CDR3 region has 13 residues. CDR3 DNA: TGTGCCAGCAGCTCGGGGTTGGGGACTGAAGCTTTCTTT. Translating it yields CASSSGLGTEAFF.

The rearrangement links TRBV14 to TRBJ2-3, with a possible D match to TRBD2 (6 bases). The CDR3 is made up of 18 amino acids. Germline CDR1 reads SGHDN; CDR2 reads FVKESK. V was clipped by 3 bases and J by 2 bases, with 21 bases between them. This chain's CDR3 is CASSHPASGRGNTDTQYF. The CDR3 DNA sequence: TGTGCCAGCAGCCACCCCGCCTCGGGACGGGGGAACACAGATACGCAGTATTTT. Looking up the rest from reference TRBV14 and TRBJ2-3 gives the full variable domain: EAGVTQFPSHSVIEKGQTVTLRCDPISGHDNLYWYRRVMGKEIKFLLHFVKESKQDESGMPNNRFLAERTGGTYSTLKVQPAELEDSGVYFCASSHPASGRGNTDTQYFGPGTRLTVL.